Below are 18 T cell receptor beta chains sequenced from a single sample in a study of human T cells and chemical hapten exposure. TCRdb redid the calling of the RACE reads with MiXCR, one entry per CDR3 protein. The repertoire holds fewer than 85,000 distinct CDR3 sequences, with approximately 8% as singletons. Regarding time point: healthy volunteer bleed at 6 weeks. Before extraction, the whole blood was not fractionated, and total RNA was taken from it. The specimen sequenced was whole blood. These receptors were taken from a male donor in good health. Some clones in this sample may be carry-over from other donors' samples.

The chain uses TRBV12-3 or TRBV12-4 and TRBJ2-2; TRBD1 is a possible D gene (6 bases). V lost 7 bases, J lost 5 bases, and 14 bases lay in between. The CDR3 length is 14 residues. The CDR3 reads CASKLGQGTGELFF. The CDR3 DNA sequence: TGTGCCAGCAAACTGGGGCAGGGGACCGGGGAGCTGTTTTTT.

The chain uses TRBV13 and TRBJ1-5; D not certain. V was shortened by 4 bases and J by 3 bases, with 7 bases between the two germline ends. The CDR3 extends over 13 amino acids. CDR1 and CDR2 from the germline V gene are PRHDT and FYEKMQ (reference sequence). Here the CDR3 reads CASSSTLNQPQHF. CDR3 bases: TGTGCCAGCAGCTCCACACTCAATCAGCCCCAGCATTTT.

This chain joins TRBV27 and TRBJ2-3; no clear D. Germline V gene lookup returns CDR1 MNHEY and CDR2 SMNVEV (reference sequence). This CDR3 has 14 amino acids. Trimming cost V 4 bases and J 0 bases, with 8 bases left between them. Here the CDR3 DNA reads TGTGCCAGCAGTTCCGACTCTAGCACAGATACGCAGTATTTT. Its translation is CASSSDSSTDTQYF.

The chain links TRBV5-1 to TRBJ2-1; D is unclear. CDR3 length equals 13 residues. V lost 0 bases to trimming and J lost 5 bases, with 6 bases between them. The V gene's germline CDR1 is SGHRS and CDR2 YFSETQ. This CDR3 reads CASSLDLNNEQFF. The CDR3 DNA reads as TGCGCCAGCAGCTTGGATCTAAACAATGAGCAGTTCTTC. Full variable domain (outside the CDR3, taken from reference TRBV5-1 and TRBJ2-1): KAGVTQTPRYLIKTRGQQVTLSCSPISGHRSVSWYQQTPGQGLQFLFEYFSETQRNKGNFPGRFSGRQFSNSRSEMNVSTLELGDSALYLCASSLDLNNEQFFGPGTRLTVL.

This clonotype was found a few times. V gene TRBV12-3 or TRBV12-4 combines with J gene TRBJ1-1; 12 bases map to TRBD1. This CDR3 is 15 amino acids long. Trimming took 5 bases from V and 4 from J; bases not matched to a gene: 5. The CDR3 spells CASSRDRGLITEAFF. Written as DNA, the CDR3 is TGTGCCAGCAGTCGGGACAGGGGGCTAATCACTGAAGCTTTCTTT.

This clonotype turned up a few times. J is TRBJ2-1 and V is TRBV20-1; TRBD2 agrees at 10 bases. Germline assignment: CDR1 DFQATT and CDR2 SNEGSKA (reference sequence). With 5 bases clipped from V and 2 bases from J, the junction kept 3 bases outside the gene matches. The CDR3 consists of 14 residues. The CDR3 DNA sequence: TGCAGTGCTCAACTAGCGGGAACCTACAATGAGCAGTTCTTC. Translating gives CSAQLAGTYNEQFF.

This clonotype was detected a few times. This chain uses TRBV9 with TRBJ2-1; 10 nucleotides line up with TRBD2. The CDR3 covers 14 residues. The germline V gene encodes CDR1 SGDLS and CDR2 YYNGEE. V gave up 3 bases and J gave up 7 bases; unmatched junction bases: 4. The DNA of the CDR3 is TGTGCCAGCAGCGGAGCGGGAGGGCGGAATGAGCAGTTCTTC. Protein: CASSGAGGRNEQFF.

This chain uses TRBV12-3 or TRBV12-4 with TRBJ2-7; 7 nucleotides agree with TRBD1. V lost 5 bases and J lost 4; bases outside the gene matches: 5. The CDR3 loop spans 13 amino acids. The CDR3 protein is CASSPGTVYEQYF. For the CDR3, the DNA is TGTGCCAGCAGTCCAGGGACAGTATACGAGCAGTACTTC.

This clonotype was recorded a few times. The chain is built from TRBV27 and TRBJ1-1, with D possibly matching TRBD1 (6 bases). Germline CDR1 MNHEY, CDR2 SMNVEV (reference sequence). CDR3 length: 11 amino acids. V lost 8 bases to trimming and J lost 7 bases, with 11 bases between them. The CDR3 protein is CASRIQGEAFF. CDR3 nucleotide sequence: TGTGCCAGCCGAATACAGGGTGAAGCTTTCTTT.

This chain connects TRBV25-1 to TRBJ2-7; 7 nucleotides agree with TRBD2. CDR3 length equals 15 residues. The trim removed 10 bases at V and 2 bases at J, leaving 14 bases unmatched. Looked up from germline, CDR1 is MGHDK and CDR2 is SYGVNS. The CDR3 sequence is CAIPHGERGTYEQYF. CDR3 DNA sequence: TGTGCCATCCCCCACGGCGAGCGGGGCACCTACGAGCAGTACTTC.

This chain links TRBV27 with TRBJ2-3; D is ambiguous. From germline, CDR1 is MNHEY and CDR2 SMNVEV (reference sequence). The CDR3 is made up of 14 amino acids. V dropped 3 bases and J dropped 2 bases, with 9 bases sitting between them. The CDR3 loop reads CASSFGSTTDTQYF. The CDR3 nucleotides are TGTGCCAGCAGTTTTGGGTCCACCACAGATACGCAGTATTTT.

Only a few counts were recorded for this clonotype. In nucleotides, the CDR3 is TGTGCCAGCAGCCGAAGGGGGACTGAAGCTTTCTTT. This sequence encodes CASSRRGTEAFF. This chain links TRBV9 with TRBJ1-1, with D perhaps TRBD1 (6 bases). The CDR3 loop spans 12 amino acids. CDR1 SGDLS and CDR2 YYNGEE come from the germline V gene. Trimming removed 4 bases at V and 5 bases at J, with 9 bases between.

A few counts support this clonotype. The chain employs TRBV11-1 and TRBJ2-7; possibly TRBD1 for D (6 bases). Per the germline V gene, CDR1 is SGHAT and CDR2 is FQDESV (reference sequence). There are 14 residues in the CDR3. The ends were cut back, 5 bases at V and 5 bases at J, with 16 bases in the middle. CDR3 region: CASSPSQGWDEQYF. CDR3 bases: TGTGCCAGCAGCCCCTCACAGGGTTGGGACGAGCAGTACTTC.

The chain combines TRBV12-3 or TRBV12-4 with TRBJ1-4; weak D call: TRBD1 (6 bases). The germline V and J ends were trimmed by 4 bases and 4 bases, with 10 bases remaining between them. The CDR3 loop spans 14 amino acids. CDR3 nucleotides: TGTGCCAGCAGTTCGGACAGCGGTAATGAAAAACTGTTTTTT. Protein sequence: CASSSDSGNEKLFF.

This chain uses TRBV27 with TRBJ2-3; D is perhaps TRBD1 (6 bases). This CDR3 is built from 13 residues. The germline CDR1 and CDR2 sequences are MNHEY and SMNVEV (reference sequence). V was clipped by 5 bases and J by 7 bases, with 13 bases between them. The CDR3 DNA follows: TGTGCCAGCAGTGAGCGCAGGGGTAATACGCAGTATTTT. As protein: CASSERRGNTQYF.

In this sample, this clonotype turned up many times. CDR3 protein: CASSRGTGGRTGELFF. The CDR3 DNA reads as TGTGCCAGCAGTCGGGGGACAGGGGGCAGGACCGGGGAGCTGTTTTTT. This sequence joins TRBV12-3 or TRBV12-4 and TRBJ2-2; TRBD1 aligns across 12 bases. V gave up 5 bases and J gave up 5 bases; unmatched junction bases: 6. The CDR3 sequence is 16 residues long.

This clonotype has a handful of counts. The chain has TRBV7-6 and TRBJ2-7; possibly TRBD1 for D (7 bases). Trimming pared 5 bases from V and 7 bases from J, leaving 21 bases between. Germline V gene lookup returns CDR1 SGHVS and CDR2 FNYEAQ. There are 15 residues in the CDR3. CDR3 region: CASSRGVKGGKEQYF. In nucleotides, the CDR3 is TGTGCCAGCAGCCGCGGGGTGAAAGGGGGCAAGGAGCAGTACTTC.

The gene calls are TRBV7-3 and TRBJ2-1, with 10 positions matching TRBD1. The CDR3 contains 15 residues. V dropped 2 bases and J dropped 7; count of bases not matched to a gene: 5. The germline gives CDR1 SGHTA, CDR2 FQGTGA. CDR3 in amino acids: CASSLPGQGSNEQFF. The CDR3 bases are TGTGCCAGCAGCTTACCGGGACAGGGGTCGAATGAGCAGTTCTTC. Variable domain in full (rest from reference TRBV7-3 and TRBJ2-1): GAGVSQTPSNKVTEKGKYVELRCDPISGHTALYWYRQSLGQGPEFLIYFQGTGAADDSGLPNDRFFAVRPEGSVSTLKIQRTERGDSAVYLCASSLPGQGSNEQFFGPGTRLTVL.